Below are 23 T cell receptor beta chains sequenced from a single sample in a study of chemoradiotherapy in HPV16-positive cancers. Profiling relied on immunoSEQ multiplex PCR, and the TCRdb table lists in-frame clones only, not all of them. The sample includes over 7,000 clones, 65% to 85% of them seen just once. Sampling was done from a patient who underwent chemoradiotherapy. Receptors originate from a human donor with HPV-associated anogenital cancer.

The chain carries TRBV7-2 and TRBJ2-7; no clear D gene. CDR3 length equals 13 residues. The germline gives CDR1 SGHTA, CDR2 FQGNSA. Deletions cut 2 bases from V and 1 base from J, with 6 bases between. The CDR3 region has the DNA TGTGCCAGCAGCTTATACCAGTCCTACGAGCAGTACTTC. Amino acid sequence: CASSLYQSYEQYF.

The chain combines TRBV7-3 with TRBJ2-2; 8 nucleotides align to TRBD1. V shed 5 bases and J 6 bases; nucleotides not matched to a gene: 8. The V gene's germline CDR1 is SGHTA and CDR2 FQGTGA. This CDR3 has 15 amino acids. DNA for the CDR3: TGTGCCAGCAGCCAAGGACAGGGCCCTTCCGGGGAGCTGTTTTTT. Translated: CASSQGQGPSGELFF. The full variable domain, completed using reference TRBV7-3 and TRBJ2-2, is GAGVSQTPSNKVTEKGKYVELRCDPISGHTALYWYRQSLGQGPEFLIYFQGTGAADDSGLPNDRFFAVRPEGSVSTLKIQRTERGDSAVYLCASSQGQGPSGELFFGEGSRLTVL.

V is TRBV6-1 and J is TRBJ2-7, with D perhaps matching TRBD2 (6 bases). This CDR3 is built from 14 residues. The V end was cut by 5 bases, the J end by 3 bases, with 14 bases between. Germline V gene sequence: CDR1 MNHNS, CDR2 SASEGT. The CDR3 DNA is TGTGCCAGCAGTACCGGGGGAGCTCTCTACGAGCAGTACTTC. Residues: CASSTGGALYEQYF.

The chain uses TRBV4-3 and TRBJ1-1; 11 bases map to TRBD1. Trimming took 4 bases from V and 5 from J; bases not matched to a gene: 9. Germline V gene sequence: CDR1 LGHNA, CDR2 YSLEER. This CDR3 is 16 amino acids long. In nucleotides, the CDR3 is TGCGCCAGCAGCCCCGGGACAGGGGGACATAATACTGAAGCTTTCTTT. Protein product: CASSPGTGGHNTEAFF.

The J gene is TRBJ2-7, the V gene TRBV5-6, with D uncertain. Germline V gene sequence: CDR1 SGHDT, CDR2 YYEEEE. The CDR3 length is 15 residues. V lost 2 bases to trimming and J lost 0 bases, with 12 bases between them. This CDR3 is CASSFRDDLSYEQYF. CDR3 DNA sequence: TGTGCCAGCAGCTTCCGAGACGATCTCTCCTACGAGCAGTACTTC.

V gene TRBV4-1 combines with J gene TRBJ1-1; D remains ambiguous. The germline V gene encodes CDR1 MGHRA and CDR2 YSYEKL. This CDR3 spans 10 amino acids. With 3 bases removed from V and 10 bases from J, the gap between germline ends came to 6 bases. The CDR3 loop is CASSHGRAFF. In DNA, the CDR3 is TGCGCCAGCAGCCACGGTCGAGCTTTCTTT.

The chain couples TRBV6-1 to TRBJ1-2, with a weak D call TRBD1 (6 bases). The germline CDR1 and CDR2 sequences are MNHNS and SASEGT. Trimming removed 2 bases from V and 0 bases from J, with 19 bases in between. This CDR3 is 18 amino acids long. The CDR3 bases are TGTGCCAGCAGTGAAAGGGTCGGGACAAGAAGAGCTAACTATGGCTACACCTTC. Its translation is CASSERVGTRRANYGYTF.

This clone has a handful of counts. The rearrangement joins TRBV5-4 to TRBJ2-5, with D maybe TRBD2 (6 bases). There are 15 residues in the CDR3. V lost 0 bases and J lost 7, with 16 bases in between. Germline V lookup: CDR1 SGHNT, CDR2 YYREEE (reference sequence). This CDR3 reads CASSLGGSGPGTQYF. The CDR3 DNA is TGTGCCAGCAGCTTGGGTGGTAGCGGACCCGGGACCCAGTACTTC.

Written as DNA, the CDR3 is TGTGCCAGCAGCCCACTAGGAGACAGGGGGCGAGAGACCCAGTACTTC. Its translation is CASSPLGDRGRETQYF. This rearrangement joins TRBV7-3 to TRBJ2-5; TRBD1 aligns across 10 bases. CDR3 length equals 16 residues. V trimming: 5 bases; J trimming: 4 bases; junction bases outside the gene matches: 10. The germline gives CDR1 SGHTA, CDR2 FQGTGA.

The chain carries TRBV9 and TRBJ1-1, with D tentatively TRBD1 (5 bases). The germline V gene encodes CDR1 SGDLS and CDR2 YYNGEE. Trimming took off 0 bases at V and 3 bases at J, with 18 bases between the two ends. CDR3 length: 17 amino acids. CDR3 residues: CASSVGGRAVRDTEAFF. In DNA, the CDR3 is TGTGCCAGCAGCGTAGGGGGCAGGGCGGTTCGGGACACTGAAGCTTTCTTT.

The chain employs TRBV30 and TRBJ2-3; D call uncertain. The CDR3 loop spans 13 amino acids. The V end lost 6 bases, the J end lost 0 bases, and 10 bases lay between the germline ends. In germline, CDR1 is GTSNPN, CDR2 SVGIG (reference sequence). Here the CDR3 reads CACTVASTDTQYF. As DNA, the CDR3 is TGTGCCTGTACAGTGGCCAGCACAGATACGCAGTATTTT. The complete variable domain, with remaining parts taken from reference TRBV30 and TRBJ2-3, reads SQTIHQWPATLVQPVGSPLSLECTVEGTSNPNLYWYRQAAGRGLQLLFYSVGIGQISSEVPQNLSASRPQDRQFILSSKKLLLSDSGFYLCACTVASTDTQYFGPGTRLTVL.

The chain couples TRBV5-1 to TRBJ1-2, with a tentative D call TRBD1 (6 bases). The length of the CDR3 is 15 residues. Germline CDR1 SGHRS, CDR2 YFSETQ. Trimming took 5 bases from V and 3 from J, leaving 17 bases between them. CDR3 nucleotide sequence: TGCGCCAGCAGGGAAAGAACAGGGTCGGACTATGGCTACACCTTC. Translating gives CASRERTGSDYGYTF.

This clone was observed once. J is TRBJ2-7 and V is TRBV28; 7 bases are a match to TRBD1. CDR1 is MDHEN, CDR2 SYDVKM, per germline. CDR3 size: 16 residues. V shed 3 bases, J shed 3 bases, and the junction held 11 bases outside the gene matches. Here the CDR3 DNA reads TGTGCCAGCAGTTTTAAATTAAGGGGACAGAGCTACGAGCAGTACTTC. This translates into CASSFKLRGQSYEQYF.

This chain joins TRBV5-4 and TRBJ2-3; unclear D gene. This CDR3 contains 14 residues. Trimming cost V 1 base and J 5 bases, with 11 bases left between them. The germline CDR1 and CDR2 sequences are SGHNT and YYREEE (reference sequence). The CDR3 nucleotides read TGTGCCAGCAGCTTGTGGTTAGAGATAGATACGCAGTATTTT. Its translation is CASSLWLEIDTQYF.

The rearrangement links TRBV11-2 to TRBJ2-5, with D possibly TRBD1 on 6 matching bases. From germline, CDR1 is SGHAT and CDR2 FQNNGV. This CDR3 has 14 residues. Trimming cost V 5 bases and J 5 bases, with 15 bases left between them. The CDR3: CASSAYRAGETQYF. In DNA, the CDR3 is TGTGCCAGCAGCGCTTACAGGGCCGGGGAGACCCAGTACTTC. Complete variable domain (other parts from reference TRBV11-2 and TRBJ2-5): EAGVAQSPRYKIIEKRQSVAFWCNPISGHATLYWYQQILGQGPKLLIQFQNNGVVDDSQLPKDRFSAERLKGVDSTLKIQPAKLEDSAVYLCASSAYRAGETQYFGPGTRLLVL.

The chain joins TRBV30 to TRBJ2-5; tentatively, D is TRBD1 or TRBD2 (5 bases each). Looked up from germline, CDR1 is GTSNPN and CDR2 is SVGIG (reference sequence). With 1 base removed from V and 5 bases from J, the gap between germline ends came to 14 bases. This CDR3 has 14 amino acids. The CDR3 DNA follows: TGTGCCTGGAGTGCCCTGGGACCCGGGGAGACCCAGTACTTC. Translation: CAWSALGPGETQYF.

The V gene is TRBV18, the J gene TRBJ1-2, with 11 positions matching TRBD1. The CDR3 is 18 residues long. Germline values: CDR1 KGHSH, CDR2 LQKENI. V lost 3 bases to trimming and J lost 6 bases; unmatched junction nucleotides: 15. CDR3: CASSPTPGTGGWVDGYTF. The CDR3, as DNA: TGTGCCAGCTCACCCACTCCCGGGACAGGGGGTTGGGTAGATGGCTACACCTTC. Combining the CDR3 with reference TRBV18 and TRBJ1-2 gives the whole variable domain NAGVMQNPRHLVRRRGQEARLRCSPMKGHSHVYWYRQLPEEGLKFMVYLQKENIIDESGMPKERFSAEFPKEGPSILRIQQVVRGDSAAYFCASSPTPGTGGWVDGYTFGSGTRLTVV.

This sequence joins TRBV2 and TRBJ1-3; D may be TRBD1 (5 bases). The CDR3 is 15 amino acids. From germline, CDR1 is SNHLY and CDR2 FYNNEI. The V gene lost 4 bases and the J gene lost 2 bases, with 12 bases spanning the gap. The CDR3 DNA is TGTGCCAGCAGTGTCGGGACGCACCCTGGAAACACCATATATTTT. The encoded protein is CASSVGTHPGNTIYF.

The genes are TRBV7-9 and TRBJ1-4; D not certain. Per germline, CDR1 SEHNR and CDR2 FQNEAQ (reference sequence). The V end lost 1 base, the J end lost 11 bases, and 11 bases lay between the germline ends. The CDR3 extends over 13 amino acids. The DNA for the CDR3 is TGTGCCAGCAGCTTAGAAGACGGGTGGAAACTGTTTTTT. Residues: CASSLEDGWKLFF.

V and J are TRBV7-8 and TRBJ2-1; D possibly corresponds to TRBD2 (6 bases). Trimming stripped 2 bases from V and 1 base from J, with 9 bases between. The CDR3 loop spans 15 amino acids. Per the germline V gene, CDR1 is SGHVS and CDR2 is FQNEAQ. CDR3: CASSLYRGSYNEQFF. CDR3 sequence (DNA): TGTGCCAGCAGCTTATACCGGGGGTCCTACAATGAGCAGTTCTTC.

The V gene is TRBV5-1, the J gene TRBJ1-2; 7 bases map to TRBD1. This CDR3 is built from 14 residues. V was pared by 0 bases and J by 6 bases, with 5 bases of the junction left unmatched. Germline lookup yields CDR1 SGHRS and CDR2 YFSETQ. Here the CDR3 reads CASSLADRRNGYTF. The CDR3 DNA reads as TGCGCCAGCAGCTTGGCGGACAGGCGGAATGGCTACACCTTC.

This sequence joins TRBV30 and TRBJ2-5, with D maybe TRBD2 (6 bases). The germline V gene has CDR1 GTSNPN and CDR2 SVGIG (reference sequence). V was pared by 5 bases and J by 9 bases, with 16 bases between. This CDR3 region has 12 residues. The CDR3 nucleotides read TGTGCCTGGGGGATGCTTAGCGGAGCCCAGTACTTC. Amino acids: CAWGMLSGAQYF.

The chain uses TRBV2 and TRBJ2-1, with D possibly TRBD2 on 5 matching bases. The CDR3 extends over 16 amino acids. Trimming cost V 6 bases and J 8 bases, with 23 bases left between them. Germline CDR1 reads SNHLY; CDR2 reads FYNNEI. This CDR3 reads CASRRVGVLESDEQFF. CDR3 sequence (DNA): TGTGCCAGCAGACGCGTAGGTGTACTAGAGAGCGATGAGCAGTTCTTC.